These 2 T cell receptor beta chains came from one sample sequenced in a study of cytomegalovirus exposure and HLA in healthy donors. It was with 60 Vbeta and 13 Jbeta primers that the PCR ran. Sequenced by immunoSEQ multiplex PCR; TCRdb stores in-frame clones only, minus some. Here the sample spans some 150,000 clones, around 80% being singletons. The sequenced sample consisted of PBMCs. The receptors were gathered from a man younger than 40 in good health and CMV-seropositive.

The CDR3: CASSRSDSLFYNEQFF. CDR3 in DNA: TGTGCCAGTAGTAGATCCGACAGCCTCTTCTACAATGAGCAGTTCTTC. The chain is built from TRBV19 and TRBJ2-1, with a possible D match to TRBD1 (5 bases). The germline gives CDR1 LNHDA, CDR2 SQIVND (reference sequence). Trimming stripped 4 bases from V and 3 bases from J, with 16 bases between. CDR3 length: 16 amino acids.

The V call is TRBV2, the J call TRBJ2-1, with D tentatively TRBD2 (6 bases). V shed 8 bases and J shed 6 bases, with 20 bases lying between them. The length of the CDR3 is 15 residues. The germline V gene encodes CDR1 SNHLY and CDR2 FYNNEI. CDR3 amino acids: CASPKAGQLSNEQFF. The CDR3 DNA reads as TGTGCCAGCCCTAAGGCGGGGCAACTATCCAATGAGCAGTTCTTC. Based on the CDR3 plus reference TRBV2 and TRBJ2-1, the full variable domain is EPEVTQTPSHQVTQMGQEVILRCVPISNHLYFYWYRQILGQKVEFLVSFYNNEISEKSEIFDDQFSVERPDGSNFTLKIRSTKLEDSAMYFCASPKAGQLSNEQFFGPGTRLTVL.